The clone carrying this TCR beta chain was seen just once. The data derive from a study of cytomegalovirus exposure and HLA in healthy donors. Whole-study context: Genotyping of roughly 400 donors showed that around 86% belonged to the Caucasian-associated ancestry cluster.

Vbeta (60) and Jbeta (13) primers were used in the PCR. Profiled with immunoSEQ multiplex PCR; TCRdb holds only in-frame clones, not every one. The top ten clones hold about 9.1% of a sample with under 150,000 clones, more than 60% of them seen once. CDR1 MNHEY and CDR2 SMNVEV come from the germline V gene (reference sequence). The CDR3 runs 14 residues. The chain couples TRBV27 to TRBJ2-5, with D possibly matching TRBD1 (5 bases). With the DNA end fitting TRBJ2-7 better, the J assignment may be wrong. This clonotype was obtained from a woman aged 45-59 years in good health and CMV-seropositive. Sequenced: PBMCs. The CDR3 DNA sequence: TGTGCCAGCAGTTTATCGACAGCTACCCACGAGCAGTACTTC. As protein: CASSLSTATHEQYF.